This paragraph covers one T cell receptor beta chain sequence. This specimen comes from a study of blood T cell repertoires in COVID-19. Sequencing was performed with immunoSEQ multiplex PCR; in TCRdb, only in-frame clones are kept and a portion is missing. Of around 160,000 clones in the sample, roughly 90% are singletons; the top ten hold approximately 2.4%. Germline CDR1 SGHTS, CDR2 YDEGEE. The ends were cut back, 4 bases at V and 5 bases at J, with 12 bases in the middle. The CDR3 totals 13 residues. The origin of this receptor is a human donor in a cohort sampled during active COVID-19. The sequenced sample consisted of peripheral blood. This chain links TRBV5-8 with TRBJ1-2; the D gene is possibly TRBD1 (5 bases). CDR3 sequence reads: CASSLEGWYGYTF. CDR3 sequence (DNA): TGTGCCAGCAGCCTGGAGGGGTGGTATGGCTACACCTTC.